The 20 T cell receptor beta chains presented below share a single source sample, sequenced in a study of PD-1 blockade in classical Hodgkin lymphoma. Each and every patient relapsed after autologous stem cell transplantation, and patients got differing brentuximab vedotin exposure. Clones were sequenced by immunoSEQ multiplex PCR, and TCRdb holds only the in-frame ones, with some missing. Of about 93,000 clones in the sample, 80% to 90% are singletons; the top ten hold under 20%. Sample: peripheral blood mononuclear cells (PBMCs), taken before the second cycle of nivolumab. The receptors stem from a human donor with classical Hodgkin lymphoma.

V gene TRBV5-1 combines with J gene TRBJ2-7; D is unresolved. CDR1 is SGHRS, CDR2 YFSETQ, per germline. The V and J ends lost 3 bases and 4 bases respectively, with 8 bases between them. CDR3 length: 12 amino acids. In DNA form, the CDR3 reads TGCGCCAGCAGCTCTGGAGCGTACGAGCAGTACTTC. Translation: CASSSGAYEQYF.

V and J are TRBV6-5 and TRBJ2-5; 10 nucleotides line up with TRBD2. Trimming cost V 5 bases and J 5 bases; bases outside gene matches: 8. The CDR3 loop spans 15 amino acids. Germline CDR1 is MNHEY and CDR2 is SVGAGI. The CDR3 protein is CASSQLAGAQETQYF. CDR3 coding DNA: TGTGCCAGCAGTCAGCTAGCGGGAGCACAGGAGACCCAGTACTTC.

The CDR3 spells CASSPDGPYGYTF. The CDR3 nucleotides are TGTGCCAGCAGCCCGGACGGTCCCTATGGCTACACCTTC. The V gene is TRBV7-9, the J gene TRBJ1-2; D not certain. The CDR3 loop spans 13 amino acids. CDR1 SEHNR and CDR2 FQNEAQ come from the germline V gene (reference sequence). V gave up 5 bases and J gave up 4 bases, with 11 bases separating them.

This clone was picked up a small number of times. The chain has TRBV19 and TRBJ2-2; TRBD1 agrees at 10 bases. Germline V gene sequence: CDR1 LNHDA, CDR2 SQIVND (reference sequence). Germline trimming cut 5 bases from V and 6 bases from J; bases unmatched to any gene: 6. The CDR3 is 15 residues long. The CDR3 DNA is TGTGCCAGTAGTTCCGGACAGGGGGTTCCCGGGGAGCTGTTTTTT. Translated: CASSSGQGVPGELFF.

The V and J genes are TRBV14 and TRBJ1-2; 9 bases align to TRBD1. The CDR3 is 13 amino acids. The ends lost 4 bases at V and 6 bases at J; junction bases unmatched: 3. The germline V gene encodes CDR1 SGHDN and CDR2 FVKESK. CDR3 sequence: CASSRWTGDGYTF. The CDR3 DNA reads TGTGCCAGCAGCCGGTGGACAGGGGATGGCTACACCTTC. Supplemented by reference TRBV14 and TRBJ1-2, the full variable domain reads EAGVTQFPSHSVIEKGQTVTLRCDPISGHDNLYWYRRVMGKEIKFLLHFVKESKQDESGMPNNRFLAERTGGTYSTLKVQPAELEDSGVYFCASSRWTGDGYTFGSGTRLTVV.

The chain combines TRBV7-2 with TRBJ2-3; 7 bases are a match to TRBD1. The trim removed 5 bases at V and 6 bases at J, leaving 11 bases unmatched. The germline V gene has CDR1 SGHTA and CDR2 FQGNSA. The CDR3 runs to 15 residues. The CDR3 spells CASSPRTGDEDTQYF. The CDR3 coding sequence is TGTGCCAGCAGCCCCCGGACAGGCGACGAGGATACGCAGTATTTT.

This chain links TRBV6-5 with TRBJ2-7, with 7 nucleotides matching TRBD1. V lost 6 bases, J lost 6 bases, and 11 bases stayed unmatched. Germline V lookup: CDR1 MNHEY, CDR2 SVGAGI. This CDR3 spans 14 amino acids. CDR3 in amino acids: CASSRQGGLSEQYF. The CDR3 bases are TGTGCCAGCAGCCGACAGGGCGGATTGAGCGAGCAGTACTTC.

The J gene is TRBJ1-3, the V gene TRBV5-1, with D hard to call. Germline V gene data show CDR1 as SGHRS and CDR2 as YFSETQ. The CDR3 consists of 13 residues. V lost 3 bases and J 1 base, leaving 5 bases between the germline ends. CDR3 DNA sequence: TGCGCCAGCAGCTGGACGTCTGGAAACACCATATATTTT. Its translation is CASSWTSGNTIYF.

This chain connects TRBV27 to TRBJ2-4; possible D gene TRBD2, 6 bases. The CDR3 contains 13 residues. The ends were cut back, 6 bases at V and 15 bases at J, with 21 bases in the middle. Germline CDR1 is MNHEY and CDR2 is SMNVEV (reference sequence). The CDR3 protein is CASRSLGTDVRYF. The CDR3 nucleotides are TGTGCCAGCAGAAGTTTGGGGACTGACGTGCGGTACTTC.

The chain uses TRBV19 and TRBJ2-7; D is possibly TRBD2 (7 bases). The CDR3 loop spans 15 amino acids. V lost 3 bases to trimming and J lost 2 bases, with 14 bases between them. Germline loops: CDR1 LNHDA, CDR2 SQIVND (reference sequence). For the CDR3, the DNA is TGTGCCAGTAGTATTGGGGGGGCCCCCCCCTACGAGCAGTACTTC. This codes for CASSIGGAPPYEQYF. The full variable domain, with the rest looked up from reference TRBV19 and TRBJ2-7, is DGGITQSPKYLFRKEGQNVTLSCEQNLNHDAMYWYRQDPGQGLRLIYYSQIVNDFQKGDIAEGYSVSREKKESFPLTVTSAQKNPTAFYLCASSIGGAPPYEQYFGPGTRLTVT.

In nucleotides, the CDR3 is TGTGCCAGCAGTTCGCAACAGAGATCCTACGAGCAGTACTTC. It encodes CASSSQQRSYEQYF. The chain joins TRBV2 to TRBJ2-7; D gene unclear. Between the trimmed V and J ends, which lost 5 bases and 1 base, there was a span of 12 bases. The CDR3 loop spans 14 amino acids. The germline V gene encodes CDR1 SNHLY and CDR2 FYNNEI.

This clone showed up just once. The chain employs TRBV29-1 and TRBJ2-2, with D tentatively TRBD1 (5 bases). CDR3 length equals 18 residues. Looked up from germline, CDR1 is SQVTM and CDR2 is ANQGSEA. V lost 0 bases, J lost 0 bases, and 17 bases lay in between. The CDR3 spells CSVEEPRQPNANTGELFF. The DNA of the CDR3 is TGCAGCGTTGAAGAACCAAGACAGCCCAACGCGAACACCGGGGAGCTGTTTTTT.

This clone was seen a few times. The chain joins TRBV30 to TRBJ1-1, with D unresolved. V was clipped by 2 bases and J by 5 bases, with 6 bases between them. CDR1 GTSNPN and CDR2 SVGIG come from the germline V gene (reference sequence). CDR3 length equals 11 residues. This CDR3 is CAWSSGTEAFF. The CDR3 DNA sequence: TGTGCCTGGAGTAGTGGGACTGAAGCTTTCTTT.

V is TRBV10-3 and J is TRBJ1-6; D not certain. The V end was cut by 3 bases, the J end by 10 bases, with 10 bases between. This CDR3 spans 13 amino acids. Germline lookup yields CDR1 ENHRY and CDR2 SYGVKD. CDR3 nucleotide sequence: TGTGCCATCAGTGACCAAGTAGGGTCACCCCTCCACTTT. Translating it yields CAISDQVGSPLHF.

The rearrangement links TRBV10-3 to TRBJ1-1; tentative D call: TRBD1 (5 bases). This CDR3 has 12 residues. Germline V gene sequence: CDR1 ENHRY, CDR2 SYGVKD. Trimming pared 3 bases from V and 11 bases from J, leaving 13 bases between. The CDR3 sequence: CAISERGRTAFF. In nucleotides, the CDR3 is TGTGCCATCAGTGAAAGGGGCAGGACGGCTTTCTTT.

This chain uses TRBV4-3 with TRBJ2-6; 8 bases match TRBD2. With V trimmed by 0 bases and J by 4 bases, 14 bases remained unmatched. Germline assignment: CDR1 LGHNA and CDR2 YSLEER. The CDR3 totals 20 residues. CDR3 sequence: CASSQDVGGLGAAGANVLTF. The DNA for the CDR3 is TGCGCCAGCAGCCAAGATGTCGGGGGACTAGGAGCTGCGGGGGCCAACGTCCTGACTTTC.

V usage is TRBV10-3 and J usage is TRBJ1-1; 7 nucleotides line up with TRBD1. Looked up from germline, CDR1 is ENHRY and CDR2 is SYGVKD. V gave up 5 bases and J gave up 0 bases; unmatched junction bases: 3. This CDR3 contains 14 residues. In nucleotides, the CDR3 is TGTGCCATCAGTATACAGGGGATGAACACTGAAGCTTTCTTT. Translating it yields CAISIQGMNTEAFF.

The chain employs TRBV13 and TRBJ2-7, with D perhaps given as TRBD1 or TRBD2 (5 bases each). CDR3 length equals 15 residues. Deletions cut 8 bases from V and 4 bases from J, with 21 bases between. The germline V gene encodes CDR1 PRHDT and CDR2 FYEKMQ (reference sequence). CDR3 residues: CASSLPGPRAYEQYF. DNA of the CDR3: TGTGCCAGCTCCCTGCCGGGACCCAGAGCGTACGAGCAGTACTTC.

The rearrangement joins TRBV4-1 to TRBJ2-3; 11 bases agree with TRBD1. The V gene end was trimmed by 2 bases and the J gene end by 4 bases; junction bases not matched to a gene: 8. The CDR3 is 17 amino acids. Germline CDR1 reads MGHRA; CDR2 reads YSYEKL. The CDR3, as DNA: TGCGCCAGCAGCCAAAGTCCGGGACAGGGGGTTGCAGATACGCAGTATTTT. As protein: CASSQSPGQGVADTQYF.

The V and J genes are TRBV7-2 and TRBJ2-7; 7 bases agree with TRBD2. The germline V gene encodes CDR1 SGHTA and CDR2 FQGNSA. V shed 0 bases and J 2 bases; nucleotides not matched to a gene: 4. The CDR3 spans 15 residues. The DNA of the CDR3 is TGTGCCAGCAGCTTAGCGAGCGGGGTTACCTACGAGCAGTACTTC. Its translation: CASSLASGVTYEQYF.